The source of this T cell receptor beta chain is a study of CXCR3-negative and CXCR3-positive naive CD8 T cells. Points from the study as a whole: Naive cells that were CXCR3-positive had more hydrophobic TRB CDR3s (compared with CXCR3-negative naive cells). Comparably high diversity was seen in both naive subsets, and much lower diversity in memory CD8+ cells. Memory cells diverged, while naive CXCR3-positive and CXCR3-negative cells had similar TRBV-TRBJ usage. Once cells were cryopreserved, CXCR3 expression went down partly, and most assays used fresh PBMCs.

CDR1 is SEHNR, CDR2 FQNEAQ, per germline (reference sequence). The CDR3 covers 16 residues. As to this clonotype: Its antigen is still unknown.

Each TRB cDNA library was prepared by 5' RACE (with UMI labels). TCRdb re-called the 5' RACE reads, yielding one record per CDR3 amino acid sequence without DNA. The sample table includes about 84,000 distinct CDR3 sequences. Sequenced sample: naive CXCR3+ CD8+ T cells from blood. The subset: CD45RO-CCR7+CD27+CD95- naive CD8+ T cells expressing CXCR3 (TNR3+). The rearrangement links TRBV7-9 to TRBJ1-3. The receptor was isolated from a human donor in good health. Some clones in this sample may be carry-over from other donors' samples. This chain's CDR3 is CASSPTAGYSGNTIYF. Based on the CDR3 plus reference TRBV7-9 and TRBJ1-3, the full variable domain is DTGVSQNPRHKITKRGQNVTFRCDPISEHNRLYWYRQTLGQGPEFLTYFQNEAQLEKSRLLSDRFSAERPKGSFSTLEIQRTEQGDSAMYLCASSPTAGYSGNTIYFGEGSWLTVV.